This T cell receptor beta chain was identified during a study of post-analysis software for immune sequencing data. The wider study: The courses of disease that were included comprised relapsing-remitting, secondary progressive and progressive-relapsing multiple sclerosis. General study results and limits: Diversity measured as normalized Chao1 was significantly lower in multiple sclerosis patients than in controls. Roughly five TRBV segments appeared more often in patients than in controls, and TRBV5-6, TRBV5-1 and TRBV20-1 were among these.

Deletions cut 2 bases from V and 0 bases from J, with 8 bases between. This CDR3 region has 15 residues. Comments on this clonotype: The antigen is undetermined.

The authors incorporated unique molecular identifiers into the TCR beta cDNA libraries. In TCRdb, the PCR reads were re-called with MiXCR into one record per CDR3 protein. The repertoire holds hundreds of thousands of distinct CDR3 sequences, with about 57% as singletons. The sequencing input was blood. The sequence derives from a girl aged 10 to 17 with multiple sclerosis. The rearrangement links TRBV12-3 or TRBV12-4 to TRBJ1-5; the D is unclear. The CDR3 DNA reads TGTGCCAGCAGTTTATGGAGGGATAGCAATCAGCCCCAGCATTTT. Encoded protein: CASSLWRDSNQPQHF.